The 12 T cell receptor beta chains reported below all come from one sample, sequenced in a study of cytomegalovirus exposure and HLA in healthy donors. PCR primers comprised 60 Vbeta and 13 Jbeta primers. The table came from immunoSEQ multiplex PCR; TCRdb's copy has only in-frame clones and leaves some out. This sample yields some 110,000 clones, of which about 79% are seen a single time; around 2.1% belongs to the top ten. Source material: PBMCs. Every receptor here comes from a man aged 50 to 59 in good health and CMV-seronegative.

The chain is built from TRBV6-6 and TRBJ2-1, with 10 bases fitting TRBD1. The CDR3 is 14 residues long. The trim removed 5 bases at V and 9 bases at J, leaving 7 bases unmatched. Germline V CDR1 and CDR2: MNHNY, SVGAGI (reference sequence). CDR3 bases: TGTGCCAGCAGTCCCGGGACAGGGGTTGGTGAGCAGTTCTTC. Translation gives CASSPGTGVGEQFF.

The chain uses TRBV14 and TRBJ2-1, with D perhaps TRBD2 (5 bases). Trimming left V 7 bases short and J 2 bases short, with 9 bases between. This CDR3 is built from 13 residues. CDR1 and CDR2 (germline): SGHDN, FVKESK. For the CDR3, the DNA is TGTGCCAGCAAGGGAGTCCCCTACAATGAGCAGTTCTTC. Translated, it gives CASKGVPYNEQFF.

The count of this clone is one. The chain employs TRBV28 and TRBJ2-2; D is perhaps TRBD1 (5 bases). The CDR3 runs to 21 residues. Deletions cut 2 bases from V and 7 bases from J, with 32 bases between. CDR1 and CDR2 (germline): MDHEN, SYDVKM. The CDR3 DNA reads TGTGCCAGCAGTTTAAAGTTTCGACAGACCAGGCCAGTTGGGCCCCTCGGGGAGCTGTTTTTT. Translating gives CASSLKFRQTRPVGPLGELFF.

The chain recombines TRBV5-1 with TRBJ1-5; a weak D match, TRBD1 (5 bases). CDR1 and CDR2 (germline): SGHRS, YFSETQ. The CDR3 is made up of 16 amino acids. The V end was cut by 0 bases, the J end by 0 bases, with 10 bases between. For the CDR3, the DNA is TGCGCCAGCAGCTTGGGGGGCCCGAATAGCAATCAGCCCCAGCATTTT. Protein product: CASSLGGPNSNQPQHF.

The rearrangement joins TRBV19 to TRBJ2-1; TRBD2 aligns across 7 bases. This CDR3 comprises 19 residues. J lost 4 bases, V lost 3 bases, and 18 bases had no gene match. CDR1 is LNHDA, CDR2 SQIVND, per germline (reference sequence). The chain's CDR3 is CASSIHKAGGGRAYNEQFF. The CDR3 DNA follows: TGTGCCAGTAGTATTCACAAGGCCGGCGGGGGAAGGGCTTACAATGAGCAGTTCTTC.

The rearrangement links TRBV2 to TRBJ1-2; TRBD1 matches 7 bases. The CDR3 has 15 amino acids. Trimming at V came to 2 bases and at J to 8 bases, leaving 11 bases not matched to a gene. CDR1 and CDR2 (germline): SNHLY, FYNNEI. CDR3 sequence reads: CASSEHGQGGAGYTF. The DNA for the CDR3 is TGTGCCAGCAGTGAACACGGACAAGGGGGCGCAGGCTACACCTTC. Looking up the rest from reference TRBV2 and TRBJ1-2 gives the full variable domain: EPEVTQTPSHQVTQMGQEVILRCVPISNHLYFYWYRQILGQKVEFLVSFYNNEISEKSEIFDDQFSVERPDGSNFTLKIRSTKLEDSAMYFCASSEHGQGGAGYTFGSGTRLTVV.

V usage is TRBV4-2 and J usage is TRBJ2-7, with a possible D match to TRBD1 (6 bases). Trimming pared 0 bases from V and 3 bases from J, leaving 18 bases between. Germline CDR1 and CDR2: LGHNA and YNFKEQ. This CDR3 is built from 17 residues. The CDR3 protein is CASSQDLPPGDHYEQYF. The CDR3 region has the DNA TGTGCCAGCAGCCAAGATCTTCCCCCAGGGGACCACTACGAGCAGTACTTC.

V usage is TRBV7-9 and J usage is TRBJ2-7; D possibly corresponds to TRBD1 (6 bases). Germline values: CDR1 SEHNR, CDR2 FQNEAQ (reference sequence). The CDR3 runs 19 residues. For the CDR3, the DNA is TGTTCCAGCAGCTTAGCCACTGCCCACCGGGACACCAAAGCATACGAGCAGTACGTC. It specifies CSSSLATAHRDTKAYEQYV.

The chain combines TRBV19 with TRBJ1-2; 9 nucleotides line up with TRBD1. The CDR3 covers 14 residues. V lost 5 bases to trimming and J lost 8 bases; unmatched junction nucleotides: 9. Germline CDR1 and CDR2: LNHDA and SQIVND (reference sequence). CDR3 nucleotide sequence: TGTGCCAGTAGTCTACAGGGGGCGGTGGGGGGCTACACCTTC. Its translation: CASSLQGAVGGYTF. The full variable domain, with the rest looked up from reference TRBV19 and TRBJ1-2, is DGGITQSPKYLFRKEGQNVTLSCEQNLNHDAMYWYRQDPGQGLRLIYYSQIVNDFQKGDIAEGYSVSREKKESFPLTVTSAQKNPTAFYLCASSLQGAVGGYTFGSGTRLTVV.

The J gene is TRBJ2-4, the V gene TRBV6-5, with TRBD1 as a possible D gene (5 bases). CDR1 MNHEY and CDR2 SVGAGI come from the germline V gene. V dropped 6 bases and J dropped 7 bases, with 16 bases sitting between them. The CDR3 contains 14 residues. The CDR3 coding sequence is TGTGCCAGCAGCCAGGGTGTGGGTCGCAACATTCAGTACTTC. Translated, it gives CASSQGVGRNIQYF.

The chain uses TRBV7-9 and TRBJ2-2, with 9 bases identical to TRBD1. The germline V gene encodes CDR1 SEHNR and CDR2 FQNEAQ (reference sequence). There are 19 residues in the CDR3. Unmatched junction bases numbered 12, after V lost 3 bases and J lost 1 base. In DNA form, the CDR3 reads TGTGCCAGCAGCTTCCCGGGACAGGGACTCAGAGGGAACACCGGGGAGCTGTTTTTT. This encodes CASSFPGQGLRGNTGELFF.

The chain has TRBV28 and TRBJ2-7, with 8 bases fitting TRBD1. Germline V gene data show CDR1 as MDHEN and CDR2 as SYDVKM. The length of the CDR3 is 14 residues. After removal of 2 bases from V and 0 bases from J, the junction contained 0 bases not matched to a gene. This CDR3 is CASSLGQGSYEQYF. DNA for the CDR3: TGTGCCAGCAGTTTAGGACAGGGCTCCTACGAGCAGTACTTC.